Below are 20 T cell receptor beta chains sequenced from a single sample in a study of tumor-infiltrating lymphocytes in primary liver carcinoma. Starting from approximately 500 ng of total RNA, TCR beta cDNA was produced with a primer in the constant region. Three rounds of nested multiplex PCR with slightly modified ARM-PCR produced TCR beta libraries. It was with TRBV1-TRBV30 forward primers and a C-beta reverse primer that the first two PCR rounds were run, at about 10 cycles each. TCRdb fed the multiplex PCR reads into MiXCR, producing one record per CDR3 protein. Here the sample spans 75,000 or so distinct CDR3 sequences, over 60% being singletons. Joint extraction of RNA and DNA used roughly 18-34 mg of bulk tissue that was unsorted. The sequenced material came from liver tumor tissue from sampling region 4. The subset here: tumor region T4, right-lateral pole. All receptors come from a middle-aged man with primary liver carcinoma and hepatitis B virus infection.

This chain connects TRBV30 to TRBJ2-3; 12 bases fit TRBD2. CDR1 and CDR2 (germline): GTSNPN, SVGIG (reference sequence). The CDR3 has 16 amino acids. After removal of 4 bases from V and 5 bases from J, the junction contained 10 bases not matched to a gene. CDR3 bases: TGTGCCTGGAATCGCGGACTAGCGGGGAACATAGATACGCAGTATTTT. Translation gives CAWNRGLAGNIDTQYF.

Remarks on this clonotype: One end of the junction is discordant with germline, which a read error may explain. The rearrangement uses TRBV29-1 and TRBJ2-7, with D unresolved. The CDR3 is 12 amino acids. Germline V gene sequence: CDR1 SQVTM, CDR2 ANQGSEA. For the CDR3, the DNA is TGCAGCGCCAAAGGCAACCCCTACGTGCAGTACTTC. Translating it yields CSAKGNPYVQYF.

This chain connects TRBV6-6 to TRBJ2-3, with D maybe TRBD2 (7 bases). There are 16 residues in the CDR3. Trimming removed 10 bases from V and 5 bases from J, with 25 bases in between. Germline CDR1 MNHNY, CDR2 SVGAGI (reference sequence). Here the CDR3 DNA reads TGTGCCAACAATTGGGGGCCGGCAGGGAGGGGAGATACGCAGTATTTT. Translating gives CANNWGPAGRGDTQYF.

This clonotype was counted many times. The CDR3 DNA reads as TGTGCCAGCAGCGGGAGCTCCTACAATGAGCAGTTCTTC. Translation: CASSGSSYNEQFF. The chain employs TRBV21-1 and TRBJ2-1. TRBV21-1 is noted as a pseudogene. This CDR3 has 13 amino acids.

The chain carries TRBV29-1 and TRBJ2-7, with D possibly TRBD2 on 5 matching bases. This CDR3 has 13 amino acids. V was trimmed by 7 bases and J by 5 bases, leaving 18 bases between them. Germline assignment: CDR1 SQVTM and CDR2 ANQGSEA. The CDR3 nucleotides read TGCAGCGCTTTACCCGAGACTACCCACGAGCAGTACTTC. This gives the protein CSALPETTHEQYF.

The rearrangement joins TRBV20-1 to TRBJ2-3; no firm D call. The CDR3 has 15 residues. Germline V gene lookup returns CDR1 DFQATT and CDR2 SNEGSKA (reference sequence). Trimming left V 3 bases short and J 2 bases short, with 15 bases between. The CDR3 DNA reads TGCAGTGCTAGTTGGGCCCGGCTCCCCACAGATACGCAGTATTTT. Translating gives CSASWARLPTDTQYF.

As to this clonotype: A much larger clone lies a single base off, so this may be a read error. The rearrangement joins TRBV30 to TRBJ1-2; D gene unclear. The CDR3 length is 13 residues. CDR1 is GTSNPN, CDR2 SVGIG, per germline (reference sequence). Trimming removed 5 bases from V and 4 bases from J, with 14 bases in between. The CDR3, as DNA: TGTGCCTGGGCTCGGGGATCGGGCTATGGCTACACCTTC. It encodes CAWARGSGYGYTF.

The rearrangement uses TRBV5-1 and TRBJ2-2; possibly TRBD1 for D (6 bases). Germline V lookup: CDR1 SGHRS, CDR2 YFSETQ. V was shortened by 4 bases and J by 7 bases, with 17 bases between the two germline ends. The CDR3 loop spans 15 amino acids. The CDR3 region is CASSRPGAHIGELFF. The CDR3 DNA follows: TGCGCCAGCAGCCGCCCAGGGGCTCACATCGGGGAGCTGTTTTTT.

This clonotype was picked up many times. The chain is built from TRBV6-6 and TRBJ2-2; 13 bases are a match to TRBD2. Losses at the gene ends were 6 bases for V and 3 bases for J; bases not matched to a gene: 4. CDR1 is MNHNY, CDR2 SVGAGI, per germline (reference sequence). The CDR3 has 16 amino acids. The CDR3 sequence is CASSQGLAGDTGELFF. CDR3 sequence (DNA): TGTGCCAGCAGCCAAGGACTAGCGGGAGACACCGGGGAGCTGTTTTTT.

Details on this clonotype: One junction end disagrees with the germline gene, perhaps due to a read error. The rearrangement uses TRBV29-1 and TRBJ2-7, with D possibly TRBD2 on 6 matching bases. Germline lookup yields CDR1 SQVTM and CDR2 ANQGSEA. CDR3 size: 14 residues. For the CDR3, the DNA is TGCAGCGTCTCCCGACTAGTGGGAGTCTACGAGCATTACTTC. Translating gives CSVSRLVGVYEHYF.

Comment on this clonotype: A read error may produce the germline difference seen at one junction end. The V and J genes are TRBV4-2 and TRBJ1-2; possibly TRBD1 for D (6 bases). Germline V CDR1 and CDR2: LGHNA, YNFKEQ. The CDR3 length is 17 residues. Here the CDR3 reads CANSQEGGPGQGGGYTF. CDR3 bases: TGTGCCAACAGCCAAGAAGGGGGACCGGGACAAGGGGGTGGCTACACCTTC.

V usage is TRBV25-1 and J usage is TRBJ2-7, with no clear D. Trimming removed 1 base at V and 2 bases at J, with 12 bases between. CDR3 length: 15 residues. CDR1 and CDR2 from the germline V gene are MGHDK and SYGVNS. CDR3 in DNA: TGTGCCAGCAGTGAATGGGAAGGGCCGACCTACGAGCAGTACTTC. This translates into CASSEWEGPTYEQYF.

Notes on this clonotype: A much larger clonotype is one base distant, so this may be a read error. This rearrangement joins TRBV7-9 to TRBJ2-7; D is undetermined. The length of the CDR3 is 15 residues. V lost 1 base and J lost 2, with 12 bases in between. Germline CDR1 reads SEHNR; CDR2 reads FQNEAQ (reference sequence). CDR3 protein: CASSLEAGLTYEQYF. CDR3 in DNA: TGTGCCAGCAGCTTAGAGGCAGGTCTGACCTACGAGCAGTACTTC.

This clonotype was picked up many times. The rearrangement links TRBV7-9 to TRBJ2-1, with 11 bases identical to TRBD2. CDR1 is SEHNR, CDR2 FQNEAQ, per germline (reference sequence). The CDR3 loop spans 17 amino acids. J gave up 2 bases and V 4 bases, and 7 bases lay outside the gene matches. In nucleotides, the CDR3 is TGTGCCAGCAGCTGGCCGACTAGCGGGACACCCTACAATGAGCAGTTCTTC. Translated, it gives CASSWPTSGTPYNEQFF.

This clonotype was seen only once. Mismatch with germline at one junction end may stem from a read error. The chain joins TRBV6-6 to TRBJ2-7; 8 bases are shared with TRBD2. This CDR3 spans 13 amino acids. Germline lookup yields CDR1 MNHNY and CDR2 SVGAGI (reference sequence). CDR3 DNA sequence: TGTGCCAGCACTGACGGACTAGCCGACGAGCAACACTTC. This translates into CASTDGLADEQHF.

As for this clonotype: A read error may produce the germline difference seen at one junction end. This chain links TRBV29-1 with TRBJ2-3, with D perhaps TRBD2 (7 bases). CDR1 and CDR2 (germline): SQVTM, ANQGSEA. The CDR3 is made up of 15 amino acids. The DNA for the CDR3 is TGCAGCGTTGAAGGGGGGCTAGCGGCCACATATACGCAGTATTTT. Its protein product is CSVEGGLAATYTQYF.

To note about this clonotype: The junction and the germline gene differ at one end; a read error may be behind it. The CDR3 loop is CTSNPGTSGRAGTYNEQFF. The DNA of the CDR3 is TGTACCAGCAATCCCGGGACTAGCGGGAGGGCTGGCACCTACAATGAGCAGTTCTTC. The chain uses TRBV6-5 and TRBJ2-1; 16 bases align to TRBD2. The germline gives CDR1 MNHEY, CDR2 SVGAGI. This CDR3 region has 19 residues.

As for this clonotype: The junction and the germline gene differ at one end; a read error may be behind it. The V and J genes are TRBV29-1 and TRBJ2-3, with D perhaps matching TRBD1 (5 bases). This CDR3 has 12 amino acids. CDR1 SQVTM and CDR2 ANQGSEA come from the germline V gene. In nucleotides, the CDR3 is TGCAGCCTAGAAGGGGCAGGAGATGCGCAGTATTTT. It specifies CSLEGAGDAQYF.

Worth noting for this clonotype: It is likely a read error, because the conserved phenylalanine at the end of the CDR3 is missing. The chain links TRBV7-8 to TRBJ2-5; possible D gene TRBD2, 6 bases. The CDR3 contains 13 residues. Trimming removed 5 bases from V and 3 bases from J, with 10 bases in between. The germline V gene encodes CDR1 SGHVS and CDR2 FQNEAQ. This CDR3 reads CASSLSGEETQYI. The CDR3, as DNA: TGTGCCAGCAGCCTATCGGGGGAAGAGACCCAGTACATC.

This clonotype was detected many times. The rearrangement uses TRBV12-3 or TRBV12-4 and TRBJ1-2; unclear D gene. V shed 4 bases and J shed 6 bases, with 15 bases lying between them. CDR3 length equals 14 residues. The CDR3 DNA is TGTGCCAGCAGTTCGATGGGGAGCTTGAATGGCTACACCTTC. It codes for CASSSMGSLNGYTF.